This T cell receptor beta chain was found in a study of T cells in Graves' hyperthyroidism and ophthalmopathy. TCR beta CDR3 sequences were amplified from RNA transcripts. A first-round RT-PCR of the TCR CDR3 used the HTBI primer set. Via MiXCR, TCRdb re-called the multiplex PCR reads, giving one row per CDR3 protein. The table includes hundreds of thousands of distinct CDR3 sequences, roughly 14% detected once. The V and J ends lost 9 bases and 4 bases respectively, with 20 bases between them. The CDR3 is 15 amino acids. Germline assignment: CDR1 KGHDR and CDR2 SFDVKD. The authors took PBMCs from 8 to 10 ml fresh peripheral blood.

This sequence originates from a young man with Graves' ophthalmopathy. Sequenced sample: blood. This chain connects TRBV24-1 to TRBJ1-1; unclear D gene. DNA for the CDR3: TGTGCCACCCGACCCGGCCTCGTTTTACTCACTGAAGCTTTCTTT. It yields the protein CATRPGLVLLTEAFF.